There are a few counts of the clone carrying this T cell receptor (beta chain). The source of the sample is a study of control samples from healthy donors and cancer patients. The CDR3 runs 11 residues. V gave up 2 bases and J gave up 7 bases, with 8 bases separating them. Germline loops: CDR1 GTSNPN, CDR2 SVGIG (reference sequence). TCRdb keeps only in-frame clones here, not all; method: immunoSEQ multiplex PCR. Among 150,000 to 200,000 clones listed, around 87% were seen once. This TCR was recovered from a woman aged 45-59 years in good health. The chain uses TRBV30 and TRBJ1-2; D ambiguous. The source material was blood. The CDR3 DNA sequence: TGTGCCTGGAGTATCCCACGTGGCTACACCTTC. Translated, it gives CAWSIPRGYTF.